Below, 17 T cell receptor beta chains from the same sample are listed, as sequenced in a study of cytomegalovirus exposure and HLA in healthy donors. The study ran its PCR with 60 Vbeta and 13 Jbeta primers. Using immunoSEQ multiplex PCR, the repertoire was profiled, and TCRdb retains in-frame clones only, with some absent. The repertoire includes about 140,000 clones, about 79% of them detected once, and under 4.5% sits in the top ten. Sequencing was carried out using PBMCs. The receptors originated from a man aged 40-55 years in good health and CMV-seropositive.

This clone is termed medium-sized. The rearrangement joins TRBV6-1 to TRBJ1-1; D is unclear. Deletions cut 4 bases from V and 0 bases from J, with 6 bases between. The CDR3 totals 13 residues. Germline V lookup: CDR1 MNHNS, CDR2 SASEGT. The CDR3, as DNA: TGTGCCAGCAGTGGGGCAATGAACACTGAAGCTTTCTTT. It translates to CASSGAMNTEAFF.

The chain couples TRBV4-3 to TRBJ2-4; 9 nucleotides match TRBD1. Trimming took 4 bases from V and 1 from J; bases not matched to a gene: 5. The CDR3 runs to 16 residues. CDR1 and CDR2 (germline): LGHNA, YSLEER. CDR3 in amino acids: CASSRDRAGAKNIQYF. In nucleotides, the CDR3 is TGCGCCAGCAGCCGGGACAGGGCGGGGGCCAAAAACATTCAGTACTTC.

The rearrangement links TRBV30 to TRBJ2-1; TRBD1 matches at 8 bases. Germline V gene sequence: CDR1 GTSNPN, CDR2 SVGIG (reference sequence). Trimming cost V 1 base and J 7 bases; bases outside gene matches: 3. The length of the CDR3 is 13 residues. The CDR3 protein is CAWSEQGVNEQFF. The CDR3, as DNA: TGTGCCTGGAGTGAACAGGGGGTGAATGAGCAGTTCTTC.

CDR3 sequence reads: CASSMGTTQYF. Here the CDR3 DNA reads TGTGCCAGCAGTATGGGGACAACCCAGTACTTC. The chain combines TRBV6-5 with TRBJ2-5, with a tentative D call TRBD1 (6 bases). The CDR3 totals 11 residues. Germline V CDR1 and CDR2: MNHEY, SVGAGI. The germline V and J ends were trimmed by 5 bases and 8 bases, with 9 bases remaining between them.

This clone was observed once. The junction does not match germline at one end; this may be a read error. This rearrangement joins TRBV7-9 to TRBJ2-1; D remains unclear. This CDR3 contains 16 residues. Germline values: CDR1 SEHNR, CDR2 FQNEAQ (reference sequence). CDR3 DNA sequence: TGTGCCAGCAGCTTAGAAGGCCAAAGCTCCTACAGTGAGCAGTTCTTC. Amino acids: CASSLEGQSSYSEQFF.

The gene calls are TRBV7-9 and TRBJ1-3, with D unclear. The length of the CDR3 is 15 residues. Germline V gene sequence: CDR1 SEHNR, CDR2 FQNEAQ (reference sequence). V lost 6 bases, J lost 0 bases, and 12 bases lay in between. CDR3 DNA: TGTGCCAGCAGTTCCTCGGGGATCTCTGGAAACACCATATATTTT. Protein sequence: CASSSSGISGNTIYF.

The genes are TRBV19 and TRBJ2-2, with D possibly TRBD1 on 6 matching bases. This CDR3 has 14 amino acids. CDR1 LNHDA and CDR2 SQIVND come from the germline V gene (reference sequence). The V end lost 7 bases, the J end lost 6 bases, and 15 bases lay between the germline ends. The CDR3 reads CASKGHTGPGELFF. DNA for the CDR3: TGTGCCAGTAAGGGGCACACAGGGCCCGGGGAGCTGTTTTTT.

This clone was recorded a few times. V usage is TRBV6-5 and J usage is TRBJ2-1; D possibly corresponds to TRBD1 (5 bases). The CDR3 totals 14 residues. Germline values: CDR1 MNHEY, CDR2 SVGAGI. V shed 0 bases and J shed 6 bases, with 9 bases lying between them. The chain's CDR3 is CASSYSGQGNEQFF. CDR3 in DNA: TGTGCCAGCAGTTACTCGGGCCAGGGCAATGAGCAGTTCTTC.

CDR3: CASRSRGATDTQYF. Written as DNA, the CDR3 is TGTGCCAGCAGGAGTCGGGGGGCCACAGATACGCAGTATTTT. The gene calls are TRBV5-6 and TRBJ2-3; TRBD2 might be the D (7 bases). V gave up 5 bases and J gave up 2 bases, with 12 bases separating them. CDR1 and CDR2 from the germline V gene are SGHDT and YYEEEE. This CDR3 has 14 residues.

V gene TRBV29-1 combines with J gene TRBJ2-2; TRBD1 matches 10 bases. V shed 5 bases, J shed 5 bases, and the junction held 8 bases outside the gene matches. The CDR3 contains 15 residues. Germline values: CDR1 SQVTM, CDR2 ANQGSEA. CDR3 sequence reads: CSVPRQGAGTGELFF. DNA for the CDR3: TGCAGCGTTCCAAGACAGGGGGCTGGGACCGGGGAGCTGTTTTTT.

The CDR3: CASSLAGGQETQYF. DNA for the CDR3: TGTGCCAGCAGCTTAGCAGGGGGCCAAGAGACCCAGTACTTC. This chain connects TRBV11-2 to TRBJ2-5, with TRBD1 matching over 7 bases. CDR1 is SGHAT, CDR2 FQNNGV, per germline. V dropped 1 base and J dropped 1; count of bases not matched to a gene: 0. CDR3 length: 14 residues.

The CDR3 is CASLGLAGLGTQYF. CDR3 sequence (DNA): TGTGCCAGCTTGGGACTAGCCGGACTGGGGACCCAGTACTTC. The chain employs TRBV2 and TRBJ2-5, with 9 bases identical to TRBD2. The CDR3 runs 14 residues. Losses at the gene ends were 8 bases for V and 7 bases for J; bases not matched to a gene: 11. Per the germline V gene, CDR1 is SNHLY and CDR2 is FYNNEI.

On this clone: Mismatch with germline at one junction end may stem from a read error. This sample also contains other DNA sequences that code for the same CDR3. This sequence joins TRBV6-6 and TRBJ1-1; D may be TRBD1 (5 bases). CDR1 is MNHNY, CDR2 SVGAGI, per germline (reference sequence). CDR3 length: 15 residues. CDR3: CASSSPTALNTEAFF. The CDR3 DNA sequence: TGTGCCAGCAGTTCCCCGACAGCATTGAACACTGAGGCTTTCTTT.

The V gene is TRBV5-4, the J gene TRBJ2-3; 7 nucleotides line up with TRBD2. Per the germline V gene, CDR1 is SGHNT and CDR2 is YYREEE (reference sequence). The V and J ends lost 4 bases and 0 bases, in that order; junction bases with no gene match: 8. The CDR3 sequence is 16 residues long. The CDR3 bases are TGTGCCAGCAGCCTACCCGGGACTACCAGCACAGATACGCAGTATTTT. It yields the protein CASSLPGTTSTDTQYF.

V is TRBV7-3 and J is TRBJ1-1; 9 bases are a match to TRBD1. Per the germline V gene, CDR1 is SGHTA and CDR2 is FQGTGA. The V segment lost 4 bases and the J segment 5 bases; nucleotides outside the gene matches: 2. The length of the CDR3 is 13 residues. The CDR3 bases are TGTGCCAGCAGCTCGGACAGGGGAACTGAAGCTTTCTTT. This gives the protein CASSSDRGTEAFF.

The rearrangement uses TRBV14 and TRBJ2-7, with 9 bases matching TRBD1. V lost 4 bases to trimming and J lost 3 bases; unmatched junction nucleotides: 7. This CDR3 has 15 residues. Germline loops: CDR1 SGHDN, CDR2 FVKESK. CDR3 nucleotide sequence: TGTGCCAGCAGCCTCGGGACAGGGTTTTTCTACGAGCAGTACTTC. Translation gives CASSLGTGFFYEQYF.

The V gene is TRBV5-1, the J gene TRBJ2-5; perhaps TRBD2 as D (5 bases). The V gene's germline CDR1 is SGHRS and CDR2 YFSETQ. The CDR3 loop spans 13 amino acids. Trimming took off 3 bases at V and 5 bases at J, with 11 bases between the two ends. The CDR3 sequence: CASSYSSGETQYF. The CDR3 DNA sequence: TGCGCCAGCAGCTATTCTTCGGGGGAGACCCAGTACTTC.